Described below is a single TCR beta chain sequence and its context. Its antigen is not identified. The data originate from a study of CD8 T cells in Susac syndrome. General study findings and limits: The study acknowledged a relatively small number of individuals in its TCR sequencing and HLA analysis.

Reverse transcription of about 0.5 to 1 ug RNA used random hexamers. Each CDR3 protein is one row after TCRdb ran MiXCR on the immunoSEQ multiplex PCR reads. The profile shows 150,000 to 160,000 distinct CDR3 sequences, approximately 96% of them singletons. The CDR3 has 13 amino acids. V lost 3 bases, J lost 0 bases, and 0 bases lay in between. The germline CDR1 and CDR2 sequences are SGHDN and FVKESK. The chain combines TRBV14 with TRBJ2-6; no firm D call. Source material: CD4+ T cells from PBMCs. This sequence originates from a human donor with Susac syndrome. This CDR3 is CASSHSGANVLTF. The CDR3, as DNA: TGTGCCAGCAGCCACTCTGGGGCCAACGTCCTGACTTTC.